The sample holds a few counts of the clone carrying this T cell receptor (beta chain). The CDR3 regions of TCR beta were amplified from RNA transcripts. Primed by the HTBI set, a first-round RT-PCR was run on the TCR CDR3. From the multiplex PCR reads, TCRdb called clonotypes with MiXCR, one entry per CDR3 protein. The sample lists hundreds of thousands of distinct CDR3 sequences, 14% to 15% seen once, with approximately 13% in the top ten. This entry is derived from a study of T cells in Graves' hyperthyroidism and ophthalmopathy. CDR3 size: 16 residues. Germline V gene lookup returns CDR1 MRHNA and CDR2 SNTAGT. The junction had 6 bases not matched to a gene; V was cut back by 0 bases and J by 5 bases.

The chain is built from TRBV6-4 and TRBJ2-1, with 8 bases identical to TRBD1. What was sequenced was blood. This TCR came from a man aged 18 to 30 with Graves' ophthalmopathy. The CDR3 nucleotides are TGTGCCAGCAGTGACTCCGCCGGACAGGGCCACAATGAGCAGTTCTTC. This codes for CASSDSAGQGHNEQFF.